This T cell receptor beta chain was recovered during a study of graft-versus-host responses after intestinal transplantation (dated by TCRdb to the early 2020s). For the study in its entirety: Recipients received multivisceral, liver-intestinal, or isolated intestinal transplants. Every recipient was given anti-thymocyte globulin induction, then maintenance tacrolimus and steroids for 2 to 4 years. After intestinal transplantation, graft-versus-host and host-versus-graft alloreactive T cell clones were followed in the graft, circulation and bone marrow using bulk TCR-beta CDR3 sequencing. To identify alloreactive clones, pre-transplant mixed lymphocyte reaction products were sequenced and then compared with unstimulated pre-transplant donor and recipient T cells. A cohort of approximately 23 intestinal transplant recipients, including one retransplant, was enrolled, and a few patients lacking pretransplant specimens were excluded. A peak of at least 4% donor T cells among recipient peripheral blood mononuclear cells was the definition used for donor T cell macrochimerism. Rather than being sequenced by the commercial service, samples from a few later patients were sequenced in-house on an Illumina MiSeq and processed with MiXCR. Summary of the overall study and its limitations: Early after transplant, peak levels of circulating GvH clones were found to be associated with declines in HvG clones. GvH clones were detected in recipient bone marrow, and some of these GvH clones were observed earlier in ileal mucosa or blood, consistent with an intestinal mucosal origin. High GvH to HvG T cell clonal ratios were observed in the allografts of patients with donor T cell macrochimerism. The relatively low number and heterogeneity of intestinal transplant patients limited the conclusions.

The time point label for this specimen denotes: cells obtained before transplantation from donor or recipient. CD3+CD4+ and CD3+CD8+ populations were FACS-sorted from unstimulated pre-transplant donor and recipient cells taken from spleen or lymph nodes. CDR3 length: 13 amino acids, cysteine to phenylalanine. The kept DNA is CDR3 alone, 39 bases in frame from the first base. CDR1 and CDR2, looked up from the germline V gene, are SGDLS and YYNGEE. V and J lose 1 base and 2 bases, and a span of 4 bases separates them. Library preparation employed the immunoSEQ multiplex PCR assay. For most patients, genomic DNA was isolated with the Qiagen DNeasy Blood and Tissue Kit and shipped frozen to Adaptive Biotechnologies for TCR sequencing. Adaptive Biotechnologies carried out high-throughput TCR-beta CDR3 sequencing of genomic DNA for most patients. Per the original workflow: Adaptive's ImmunoSEQ software supplied the TCR sequencing data for more than 15 patients, while MiXCR and VDJtools were used to process a few other patients. CD4 versus CD8 sorting errors were corrected by removing sequences found in both subsets at a frequency ratio below 5:1. CDR3 nucleotide sequences shared between donor and recipient were removed because their origin could not be assigned. At least 2-fold expansion over unstimulated cells and a minimum CFSE-low frequency of 0.002% (template counts) or 0.001% (read counts) were required for clones to be classified as alloreactive. A clone was considered mappable if detected in the sequenced pre-transplant spleen, lymph node, or MLR CFSE-low populations of the donor or recipient. The cumulative frequency of alloreactive clones was calculated as a percentage of all sequences, weighted by copy number. Imported from immuneACCESS, the table was reduced by TCRdb to in-frame sequences with V and J called. These copies leave out some clones; in studies compared against another copy, an unresolved V gene accounts for under half, and the cause of the remainder is not known. Clone size and the V and J calls come from that table; the DNA yielded D and trimming. The sample table records 90,000 to 150,000 clones; over 85% of these occur just once. Around 0.12% of the sample lies in the top ten.

Concerning this clone itself: There is no known antigen for this receptor. Per-base qualities were not stored, and no clone one base away is much larger.

The V and J segments used are TRBV9 and TRBJ1-3; confidence is insufficient to name the D gene. The sequence was obtained from a human donor who received an intestinal transplant. Source: unstimulated CD4+ T cells sorted from spleen or lymph node cells, taken before intestinal transplant. The nucleotides are TGTGCCAGCAGCGTACAAACTGGAAACACCATATATTTT. This yields the protein CASSVQTGNTIYF.